This is a list of T cell receptor beta chains from one sample in a study of T-cell reconstitution after alpha-beta-depleted transplantation in children. TCRdb fed the PCR reads into MiXCR, producing one record per CDR3 protein. The sample has a few hundred thousand distinct CDR3 sequences, around 13% seen once; the top ten hold roughly 2.3%. The sample here was PBMCs, mostly from graft donor cells, taken 360 days after TCRalphabeta/CD19-depleted stem cell transplant. These receptors were collected from a male patient younger than 18 who had a stem cell transplant for acute myeloid leukemia, so the T cells may come from the graft donor. Each CDR3 is given with its conserved first and last residue. The D gene is left open where the match is weak. Clone size is not always given. Where it is, it says once, few, many or a class for expanded clones.

>-|TRBV18|-|TRBJ2-1
TGTGCCAGCTCACCAGCCCTAGCCCCATTCAATGAGCAGTTCTTC
CASSPALAPFNEQFF
>TRBD2|TRBV12-3/TRBV12-4|few|TRBJ2-1
TGTGCCAGCACTCTTTCCCTAGCGGGAGAAACTAAATACAATGAGCAGTTCTTC
CASTLSLAGETKYNEQFF
>-|TRBV6-5|few|TRBJ2-1
TGTGCCAGCAGGTACAGGGCGCCAAGGCCGGATGAGCAGTTCTTC
CASRYRAPRPDEQFF
>TRBD2|TRBV5-1|many|TRBJ2-7
TGCGCCAGCAGCCCGGGACTAGCGGGAGCACACGAGCAGTACTTC
CASSPGLAGAHEQYF
>TRBD1|TRBV6-1|many|TRBJ2-2
TGTGCCAGCAGCCATCGGGACAGGGGTTCCGGGGAGCTGTTTTTT
CASSHRDRGSGELFF
>TRBD1|TRBV5-1|many|TRBJ2-7
TGCGCCAGCAGCACCGGGACAGCCTACGAGCAGTACTTC
CASSTGTAYEQYF
>TRBD1|TRBV5-1|few|TRBJ2-7
TGCGCCAGCAGCTTGGTCGCCGGGACAGGATTCTACGAGCAGTACTTC
CASSLVAGTGFYEQYF
>-|TRBV5-1|-|TRBJ1-1
TGCGCCAGCAGCTTTTTAAGGAGGACTGAAGCTTTCTTT
CASSFLRRTEAFF
>TRBD2|TRBV10-2|few|TRBJ2-7
TGCGCCAGCAGTGAGACCGGGACTAGCCTACCCGAGGGTTGGTTC
CASSETGTSLPEGWF
>TRBD2|TRBV20-1|-|TRBJ2-1
TGCAGTGCTAGAGACGTCCCTAGCGGGTACAATGAGCAGTTCTTC
CSARDVPSGYNEQFF
>-|TRBV20-1|-|TRBJ2-6
TGCAGTGCTAGAGATCCAAGACCCAAGGGGACTTTCTCTGGGGCCAACGTCCTGACTTTC
CSARDPRPKGTFSGANVLTF
>-|TRBV3-1|few|TRBJ2-6
TGTGCCAGCAGCCAAGAAATCTCTGGGGCCAACGTCCTGACTTTC
CASSQEISGANVLTF
>-|TRBV29-1|many|TRBJ2-7
TGCAGCGTTGAGTCTCGGGACGAGCAGTACTTC
CSVESRDEQYF
>-|TRBV11-3|few|TRBJ2-3
TGTGCCAGCAGCTTCGGATCGGGAATCGCAGATACGCAGTATTTT
CASSFGSGIADTQYF
>-|TRBV7-9|many|TRBJ1-5
TGTGCCAGCAGCGGGGCCAATCAGCCCCAGCATTTT
CASSGANQPQHF
>-|TRBV20-1|-|TRBJ2-7
TGCAGTGCTAGAGATCCCGAGCGGAGCTCCTACGAGCAGTACTTC
CSARDPERSSYEQYF
>TRBD1|TRBV5-1|-|TRBJ1-1
TGCGCCAGCACTCCAGATCCGGGACAGGGAGTTTCTATTATGAAGTGGGCTGAAGCTTTCTTT
CASTPDPGQGVSIMKWAEAFF
>-|TRBV6-5|few|TRBJ1-1
TGTGCCAGCAGTTACAGGAGTATGAACACTGAAGCTTTCTTT
CASSYRSMNTEAFF
>TRBD2|TRBV11-2|few|TRBJ2-3
TGTGCCAGCAGCGCGGGGACTAGTGCCCCAGATACGCAGTATTTT
CASSAGTSAPDTQYF
>-|TRBV5-1|many|TRBJ1-6
TGCGCCAGCATGATGGGACAATTCAATAATTCACCCCTCCACTTT
CASMMGQFNNSPLHF
>-|TRBV29-1|few|TRBJ2-4
TGCAGCGCCCCGGGGGCGGCCAAAAACATTCAGTACTTC
CSAPGAAKNIQYF
>-|TRBV4-2|many|TRBJ2-1
TGTGCCAGCAGCCAAGATTTAAGGCTTCCCTACAATGAGCAGTTCTTC
CASSQDLRLPYNEQFF
>TRBD2|TRBV6-2/TRBV6-3|once|TRBJ2-2
TGTGCCAGCCACTGGAGACTAGCGGGAGGGACAGATGCCGGGGAGCTGTTTTTT
CASHWRLAGGTDAGELFF
>-|TRBV29-1|few|TRBJ2-7
TGCAGCGCCCGGGCTAGCTACTACGAGCAGTACTTC
CSARASYYEQYF
>-|TRBV29-1|few|TRBJ2-1
TGCAGCGTTGAAGTTCGTGGTGGCAATGAGCAGTTCTTC
CSVEVRGGNEQFF
>-|TRBV29-1|few|TRBJ1-4
TGCAGCGTGTCCCCCCTGGGTGAAAAACTGTTTTTT
CSVSPLGEKLFF
>-|TRBV29-1|few|TRBJ2-5
TGCAGCGACTGGGGGGCAGGGGTTCAAGAGACCCAGTACTTC
CSDWGAGVQETQYF
>-|TRBV7-2|few|TRBJ1-4
TGTGCCAGCAGCTTACTTGCAACTAATGAAAAACTGTTTTTT
CASSLLATNEKLFF
>-|TRBV2|-|TRBJ2-3
TGTGCCGGGCGGAGGGAGAAAGATACGCAGTATTTT
CAGRREKDTQYF
>-|TRBV11-3|few|TRBJ2-1
TGTGCCAGCAGCTTAGGGACCGACGAAGGAATTGAGCAGTTCTTC
CASSLGTDEGIEQFF
>TRBD1|TRBV24-1|-|TRBJ2-3
TGTGCCACCAGTGAGCCGGGACAGAGTTTTTTCGGAGCAGATACGCAGTATTTT
CATSEPGQSFFGADTQYF
>-|TRBV15|many|TRBJ2-7
TGTGCCACCAGCAACCGACTAGACATCGAGCAGTACTTC
CATSNRLDIEQYF
>TRBD2|TRBV6-2/TRBV6-3|-|TRBJ2-1
TGTGCCAGCAGTTACTCGAGAGCGGGGCTGGTAGAGCAGTTCTTC
CASSYSRAGLVEQFF
>TRBD2|TRBV10-3|-|TRBJ2-7
TGTGCCATCAGTGACCCAAGACTAGCGGGAGTTCTCTACGAGCAGTACTTC
CAISDPRLAGVLYEQYF
>TRBD1|TRBV5-6|-|TRBJ2-2
TGTGCCAGCAGCTTACAACAGGGGTCCGACACCGGGGAGCTGTTTTTT
CASSLQQGSDTGELFF
>TRBD2|TRBV7-2|few|TRBJ2-2
TGTGCCAGCAGCGTACTAGCGGGAGGGTTCGCCGGGGAGCTGTTTTTT
CASSVLAGGFAGELFF
>-|TRBV4-3|many|TRBJ2-7
TGCGCCAGCACCCGTCATTGGGGTACATTGCTCGAGCAGTACTTC
CASTRHWGTLLEQYF
>-|TRBV6-5|-|TRBJ1-4
TGTGCCAGCAGTTACTCGGCGGGCGTTGGTGAAAAACTGTTTTTT
CASSYSAGVGEKLFF
>-|TRBV29-1|many|TRBJ1-2
TGCAGCGTTGAAATCAGAGCAAGCTTTACCTATGGCTACACCTTC
CSVEIRASFTYGYTF
>TRBD2|TRBV28|many|TRBJ2-1
TGTGCCAGCAGTTTCCCCGCGGGAGTTAAAAATGAGCAGTTCTTC
CASSFPAGVKNEQFF
>-|TRBV27|-|TRBJ2-7
TGTGCCAGCAGTTTATACGGGAGAATCGACGAGCAGTACTTC
CASSLYGRIDEQYF
>TRBD1|TRBV6-2/TRBV6-3|-|TRBJ2-7
TGTGCCAGCAAGACAGGGCTCGGGCCACGAGGGGAGCAGTACTTC
CASKTGLGPRGEQYF
>TRBD1|TRBV18|few|TRBJ2-7
TGTGCCAGCTCAAGATGGACAGGGGGTTTCGACGAGCAGTACTTC
CASSRWTGGFDEQYF
>TRBD2|TRBV12-3/TRBV12-4|many|TRBJ2-5
TGTGCCAGCAGGCGACTAGCGGGAACTCAAGAGACCCAGTACTTC
CASRRLAGTQETQYF
>-|TRBV3-1|many|TRBJ2-3
TGTGCCAGCAGCCAAAGAGACAGAGGCACAGATACGCAGTATTTT
CASSQRDRGTDTQYF
>TRBD1|TRBV28|many|TRBJ2-2
TGTGCCAGCAGGGGACAGTTAGTCGGGGAGCTGTTTTTT
CASRGQLVGELFF